This TCR beta chain stems from a study of early T cells in non-severe SARS-CoV-2 infection. Across the whole study: Unsorted whole blood bulk RNA was sequenced, with unpaired chains. Study-wide points: Anti-spike CD8 responses were favored in VDJdb matching, and private and CD4 specificities were missed.

About this clonotype itself: Its antigen is not known. Just one base apart from a much larger clone, this may be a read error.

Each single cDNA molecule received a unique molecular identifier. TCRdb redid the calling of the 5' RACE reads with MiXCR, one entry per CDR3 protein. The data show about 11,000 distinct CDR3 sequences, around 5% seen once. Sequencing used whole blood. This receptor was identified in an adult who was a healthcare worker with PCR-confirmed SARS-CoV-2 infection or an uninfected control (not recorded which).

CDR3 protein: CATGRADEQYF. Here the CDR3 DNA reads TGTGCCACTGGCAGGGCCGACGAGCAGTACTTC. The V call is TRBV24-1, the J call TRBJ2-7, with TRBD1 as a possible D gene (5 bases). The germline V gene has CDR1 KGHDR and CDR2 SFDVKD. This CDR3 comprises 11 residues. Trimming took off 10 bases at V and 5 bases at J, with 11 bases between the two ends.